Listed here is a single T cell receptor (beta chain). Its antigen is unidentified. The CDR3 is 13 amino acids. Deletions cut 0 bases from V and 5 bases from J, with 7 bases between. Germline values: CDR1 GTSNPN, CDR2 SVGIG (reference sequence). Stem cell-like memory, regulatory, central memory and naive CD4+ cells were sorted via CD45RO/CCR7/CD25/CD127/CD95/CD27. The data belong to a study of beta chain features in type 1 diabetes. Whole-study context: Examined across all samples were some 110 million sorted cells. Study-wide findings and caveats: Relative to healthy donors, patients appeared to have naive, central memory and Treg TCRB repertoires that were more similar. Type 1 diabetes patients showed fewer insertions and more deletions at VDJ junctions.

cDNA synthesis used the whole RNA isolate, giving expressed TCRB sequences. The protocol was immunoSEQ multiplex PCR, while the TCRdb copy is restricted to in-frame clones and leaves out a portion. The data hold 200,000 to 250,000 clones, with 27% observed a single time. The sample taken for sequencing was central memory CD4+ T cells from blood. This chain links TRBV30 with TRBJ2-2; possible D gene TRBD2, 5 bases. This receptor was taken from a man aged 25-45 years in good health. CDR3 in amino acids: CAWSVEGTGELFF. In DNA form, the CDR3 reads TGTGCCTGGAGTGTAGAGGGTACCGGGGAGCTGTTTTTT. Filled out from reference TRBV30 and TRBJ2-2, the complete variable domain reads SQTIHQWPATLVQPVGSPLSLECTVEGTSNPNLYWYRQAAGRGLQLLFYSVGIGQISSEVPQNLSASRPQDRQFILSSKKLLLSDSGFYLCAWSVEGTGELFFGEGSRLTVL.